The 31 T cell receptor beta chains below come from one sample, sequenced in a study of radiotherapy plus CTLA-4 blockade in lung cancer. Generated by immunoSEQ multiplex PCR, the TCRdb table keeps only in-frame clones and is missing some. The repertoire holds 53,000 or so clones, about 88% seen once, with around a sixth in the top ten. This specimen was peripheral blood, taken from a patient treated with radiotherapy plus ipilimumab. The receptors were gathered from a human donor with non-small cell lung cancer that progressed on radiotherapy plus ipilimumab. Some clones in this sample may be carry-over from other donors' samples.

The rearrangement joins TRBV7-2 to TRBJ2-3; a possible D gene is TRBD1 (6 bases). CDR1 and CDR2 (germline): SGHTA, FQGNSA. This CDR3 has 13 amino acids. V gave up 2 bases and J gave up 8 bases, with 11 bases separating them. CDR3 in DNA: TGTGCCAGCAGCTTACGGGACACTGGTACGCAGTATTTT. Its translation: CASSLRDTGTQYF.

The chain combines TRBV9 with TRBJ2-3; perhaps TRBD2 as D (5 bases). The V end was cut by 4 bases, the J end by 2 bases, with 11 bases between. Germline lookup yields CDR1 SGDLS and CDR2 YYNGEE. The CDR3 covers 14 residues. The DNA for the CDR3 is TGTGCCAGCAGCACCCCGGGATCCACAGATACGCAGTATTTT. This translates into CASSTPGSTDTQYF.

This clone was counted once. The CDR3 sequence: CASSDTPGQGLDTQYF. The CDR3 region has the DNA TGTGCCAGCAGCGATACTCCGGGACAGGGGTTAGATACGCAGTATTTT. The chain links TRBV5-8 to TRBJ2-3; the match to TRBD1 covers 10 bases. The junction had 10 bases not matched to a gene; V was cut back by 4 bases and J by 5 bases. Per the germline V gene, CDR1 is SGHTS and CDR2 is YDEGEE. This CDR3 has 16 residues.

V is TRBV27 and J is TRBJ2-7; D is perhaps TRBD1 (5 bases). Deletions cut 6 bases from V and 0 bases from J, with 9 bases between. The CDR3 loop spans 13 amino acids. From germline, CDR1 is MNHEY and CDR2 SMNVEV (reference sequence). The CDR3 sequence: CASRARASYEQYF. The CDR3 coding sequence is TGTGCCAGCAGAGCCAGGGCCTCCTACGAGCAGTACTTC.

The V gene is TRBV27, the J gene TRBJ1-4, with 10 bases matching TRBD1. Trimming removed 2 bases from V and 7 bases from J; junction bases left unmatched: 10. The CDR3 has 17 residues. Germline CDR1 reads MNHEY; CDR2 reads SMNVEV (reference sequence). The CDR3 nucleotides read TGTGCCAGCAGTTTAAGGAGAGACAGGGGGCAGGGTGAAAAACTGTTTTTT. It yields the protein CASSLRRDRGQGEKLFF.

This clone was picked up one time. The V gene is TRBV6-1, the J gene TRBJ1-4, with a possible D match to TRBD1 (5 bases). Trimming took 3 bases from V and 5 from J, leaving 16 bases between them. The CDR3 consists of 16 residues. CDR1 and CDR2 from the germline V gene are MNHNS and SASEGT. Written as DNA, the CDR3 is TGTGCCAGCAGTGACCTGGCGGGGCGCGAGAATGAAAAACTGTTTTTT. As protein: CASSDLAGRENEKLFF.

V and J are TRBV7-8 and TRBJ1-1, with TRBD1 as a possible D gene (5 bases). Germline lookup yields CDR1 SGHVS and CDR2 FQNEAQ. This CDR3 is 15 amino acids long. Trimming removed 1 base from V and 4 bases from J, with 13 bases in between. CDR3 nucleotides: TGTGCCAGCAGCTTAGGGGGCAGGGTGGCCACTGAAGCTTTCTTT. It is translated as CASSLGGRVATEAFF.

V gene TRBV6-6 combines with J gene TRBJ2-7, with D unclear. The CDR3 runs 13 residues. Germline values: CDR1 MNHNY, CDR2 SVGAGI (reference sequence). The V end was cut by 2 bases, the J end by 2 bases, with 7 bases between. CDR3 DNA sequence: TGTGCCAGCAGTTACACCACAGCCTACGAGCAGTACTTC. Translation: CASSYTTAYEQYF.

The count of this clone is one. The chain is built from TRBV5-6 and TRBJ2-5; TRBD1 agrees at 10 bases. V lost 1 base and J lost 6; bases outside the gene matches: 9. CDR3 length equals 16 residues. Germline CDR1 SGHDT, CDR2 YYEEEE. CDR3 sequence: CASSLWDGTGVQTQYF. The CDR3 DNA sequence: TGTGCCAGCAGCTTGTGGGACGGGACAGGGGTCCAGACCCAGTACTTC. The variable domain in full, with the rest retrieved from reference TRBV5-6 and TRBJ2-5, is DAGVTQSPTHLIKTRGQQVTLRCSPKSGHDTVSWYQQALGQGPQFIFQYYEEEERQRGNFPDRFSGHQFPNYSSELNVNALLLGDSALYLCASSLWDGTGVQTQYFGPGTRLLVL.

The J gene is TRBJ2-5, the V gene TRBV7-2; TRBD1 is a possible D gene (6 bases). Germline assignment: CDR1 SGHTA and CDR2 FQGNSA. Trimming took 6 bases from V and 4 from J, leaving 21 bases between them. The CDR3 is made up of 16 amino acids. CDR3 in amino acids: CASSEGTRGPRETQYF. DNA of the CDR3: TGTGCCAGCAGTGAAGGGACACGGGGCCCTCGAGAGACCCAGTACTTC.

This chain links TRBV27 with TRBJ1-1, with 9 positions matching TRBD1. The CDR3 extends over 15 amino acids. Germline values: CDR1 MNHEY, CDR2 SMNVEV (reference sequence). J lost 3 bases, V lost 6 bases, and 8 bases had no gene match. In DNA, the CDR3 is TGTGCCAGCAGCCCCCCTAGGACAGGGGACACTGAAGCTTTCTTT. Translation: CASSPPRTGDTEAFF.

This chain links TRBV29-1 with TRBJ2-1; 10 nucleotides align to TRBD1. This CDR3 is 11 amino acids long. Germline V gene data show CDR1 as SQVTM and CDR2 as ANQGSEA. With V trimmed by 6 bases and J by 11 bases, 4 bases remained unmatched. The CDR3 nucleotides are TGCAGCGTCGGGACAGGGGAGAAGCAGTTCTTC. As protein: CSVGTGEKQFF.

A word on this clone: Other DNA sequences in this sample translate to the same CDR3. The chain carries TRBV11-2 and TRBJ2-7, with TRBD1 identical over 7 bases. From germline, CDR1 is SGHAT and CDR2 FQNNGV. The CDR3 contains 12 residues. V lost 1 base and J lost 7; bases outside the gene matches: 1. The CDR3 spells CASSLGTGEQYF. CDR3 bases: TGTGCCAGCAGCTTAGGGACAGGAGAGCAGTACTTC.

The chain combines TRBV10-3 with TRBJ2-5, with D maybe TRBD2 (5 bases). The better agreement between TRBJ2-7 and the DNA end casts doubt on the J call. The CDR3 has 13 amino acids. CDR1 and CDR2 (germline): ENHRY, SYGVKD. The CDR3 reads CAIAADLSYEQYF. CDR3 coding DNA: TGTGCCATCGCAGCGGACCTCTCCTACGAGCAGTACTTC.

The rearrangement uses TRBV5-4 and TRBJ1-5, with D uncertain. CDR1 is SGHNT and CDR2 is YYREEE in the germline V gene (reference sequence). The CDR3 is 16 amino acids. Deletions cut 2 bases from V and 0 bases from J, with 12 bases between. CDR3 protein: CASSLGGPDSNQPQHF. The CDR3 nucleotides are TGTGCCAGCAGCTTAGGTGGGCCCGATAGCAATCAGCCCCAGCATTTT.

The chain is built from TRBV5-1 and TRBJ1-5, with unresolved D. Trimming cost V 1 base and J 3 bases, with 17 bases left between them. This CDR3 comprises 17 residues. Germline values: CDR1 SGHRS, CDR2 YFSETQ. For the CDR3, the DNA is TGCGCCAGCAGCTTGATGCCCGTGGCGGGGAACAATCAGCCCCAGCATTTT. As protein: CASSLMPVAGNNQPQHF.

This clone was seen just once. This sequence joins TRBV5-6 and TRBJ2-1, with 11 bases identical to TRBD2. The CDR3 length is 13 residues. With 5 bases clipped from V and 5 bases from J, the junction kept 0 bases outside the gene matches. The germline V gene has CDR1 SGHDT and CDR2 YYEEEE. In nucleotides, the CDR3 is TGTGCCAGCAGACTAGCGGGAGACAATGAGCAGTTCTTC. Encoded protein: CASRLAGDNEQFF.

The chain couples TRBV7-9 to TRBJ2-5; 14 nucleotides match TRBD2. The J call may be faulty, since TRBJ2-7 better matches the DNA end. Germline CDR1 SEHNR, CDR2 FQNEAQ (reference sequence). The CDR3 is 16 amino acids. The CDR3 region is CASSDGLAGGPYEQYF. CDR3 bases: TGTGCCAGCAGCGACGGACTAGCGGGAGGCCCCTACGAGCAGTACTTC.

This chain connects TRBV5-1 to TRBJ1-1; 9 nucleotides agree with TRBD1. Trimming at V came to 0 bases and at J to 5 bases, leaving 8 bases not matched to a gene. This CDR3 region has 16 residues. CDR1 is SGHRS and CDR2 is YFSETQ in the germline V gene. This chain's CDR3 is CASSLAVPDRGTEAFF. The CDR3 DNA reads as TGCGCCAGCAGCTTGGCGGTCCCGGACAGGGGTACTGAAGCTTTCTTT.

V usage is TRBV7-8 and J usage is TRBJ1-2; 9 bases align to TRBD1. CDR1 is SGHVS, CDR2 FQNEAQ, per germline. The CDR3 length is 14 residues. V was pared by 2 bases and J by 8 bases, with 6 bases of the junction left unmatched. The CDR3 spells CASSLRDRAKGYTF. The CDR3, as DNA: TGTGCCAGCAGCTTAAGGGACAGGGCGAAGGGCTACACCTTC. Full variable domain (remainder filled in from reference TRBV7-8 and TRBJ1-2): GAGVSQSPRYKVAKRGQDVALRCDPISGHVSLFWYQQALGQGPEFLTYFQNEAQLDKSGLPSDRFFAERPEGSVSTLKIQRTQQEDSAVYLCASSLRDRAKGYTFGSGTRLTVV.

This clone was picked up one time. In the same sample, other DNA sequences code for this CDR3. This chain uses TRBV7-7 with TRBJ1-1; D is unresolved. With 1 base removed from V and 1 base from J, the gap between germline ends came to 4 bases. Germline V lookup: CDR1 SSHAT, CDR2 FNYEAQ (reference sequence). The CDR3 consists of 13 residues. CDR3 residues: CASSLDRNTEAFF. The CDR3 nucleotides read TGTGCCAGCAGCTTAGACAGGAACACTGAAGCTTTCTTT.

This clone was counted only a few times. V usage is TRBV6-1 and J usage is TRBJ1-4; no reliable D call. The CDR3 loop spans 14 amino acids. The V gene lost 1 base and the J gene lost 5 bases, with 8 bases spanning the gap. Germline V gene lookup returns CDR1 MNHNS and CDR2 SASEGT. The CDR3 coding sequence is TGTGCCAGCAGTGAAGGGTCGGGAAATGAAAAACTGTTTTTT. It translates to CASSEGSGNEKLFF.

This clone appeared a few times. In nucleotides, the CDR3 is TGTGCCAGCAGCAGTAGGGGACTCCCCGGCTCCTACGAGCAGTACTTC. It specifies CASSSRGLPGSYEQYF. The J gene is TRBJ2-7, the V gene TRBV21-1; TRBD2 reflects the table's D call only, with no check against the DNA. TRBV21-1 is noted as a pseudogene. This CDR3 comprises 16 residues.

This chain connects TRBV19 to TRBJ2-1; 11 bases map to TRBD2. The CDR3 runs 22 residues. The germline V gene has CDR1 LNHDA and CDR2 SQIVND (reference sequence). Trimming took 2 bases from V and 0 from J; bases not matched to a gene: 18. The CDR3 DNA follows: TGTGCCAGTAGTATAATTGCGGGGAGGGGACTAGCGGTCCCGAGCTCCTACAATGAGCAGTTCTTC. Translating gives CASSIIAGRGLAVPSSYNEQFF.

V usage is TRBV27 and J usage is TRBJ2-7, with 10 bases aligning to TRBD2. J lost 3 bases, V lost 4 bases, and 3 bases had no gene match. Germline V CDR1 and CDR2: MNHEY, SMNVEV (reference sequence). The CDR3 has 14 amino acids. In DNA, the CDR3 is TGTGCCAGCAGTTCAGGACTAGCGGTCTACGAGCAGTACTTC. This encodes CASSSGLAVYEQYF.

The chain combines TRBV19 with TRBJ1-6; D unresolved. The CDR3 covers 16 residues. V lost 10 bases and J 0 bases, leaving 16 bases between the germline ends. The germline V gene has CDR1 LNHDA and CDR2 SQIVND (reference sequence). For the CDR3, the DNA is TGTGCCACCGGGTCCGGCGTTAGCTCCTATAATTCACCCCTCCACTTT. As protein: CATGSGVSSYNSPLHF.

The V call is TRBV2, the J call TRBJ1-2; the D is unclear. V lost 2 bases to trimming and J lost 4 bases, with 11 bases between them. CDR3 size: 14 residues. Germline CDR1 is SNHLY and CDR2 is FYNNEI. CDR3 loop: CASSERTGIYGYTF. The CDR3 nucleotides read TGTGCCAGCAGTGAACGGACGGGAATCTATGGCTACACCTTC.

This chain joins TRBV14 and TRBJ2-7; a possible D gene is TRBD2 (5 bases). The CDR3 extends over 14 amino acids. The germline V gene encodes CDR1 SGHDN and CDR2 FVKESK. V dropped 3 bases and J dropped 3 bases, with 12 bases sitting between them. CDR3 DNA sequence: TGTGCCAGCAGCCACCGGACTGGCCACTACGAGCAGTACTTC. This codes for CASSHRTGHYEQYF.

This clone was found once. The chain is built from TRBV5-1 and TRBJ2-3; D perhaps matches TRBD1 (5 bases). The CDR3 consists of 12 residues. The germline V gene has CDR1 SGHRS and CDR2 YFSETQ. V was pared by 4 bases and J by 10 bases, with 13 bases between. In DNA, the CDR3 is TGCGCCAGCAGCCCCGGACATGGTTCGCAGTATTTT. Amino acids: CASSPGHGSQYF.

The chain employs TRBV5-1 and TRBJ1-2, with 10 bases matching TRBD1. The CDR3 is made up of 16 amino acids. The ends lost 5 bases at V and 1 base at J; junction bases unmatched: 8. In germline, CDR1 is SGHRS, CDR2 YFSETQ. The CDR3 coding sequence is TGCGCCAGCAGTTATGACAGGGGGCGGTTTAACTATGGCTACACCTTC. Protein sequence: CASSYDRGRFNYGYTF.

In its sample, this clone was seen once. This chain links TRBV19 with TRBJ1-6; D not resolved. V lost 1 base and J lost 0, with 4 bases in between. The V gene's germline CDR1 is LNHDA and CDR2 SQIVND (reference sequence). There are 15 residues in the CDR3. CDR3 nucleotides: TGTGCCAGTAGTATAGCCGGCTCCTATAATTCACCCCTCCACTTT. Protein product: CASSIAGSYNSPLHF.